This TCR beta chain was recovered during a study of cytomegalovirus exposure and HLA in healthy donors. Study summary: For the approximately 410 genotyped donors, approximately 83% fell within the Caucasian-associated ancestry cluster. Study conclusions and caveats: A missense variant in DCLRE1C was later tied to TCR beta V- and J-gene trimming.

Primers: 60 Vbeta forward and 13 Jbeta reverse. The protocol was immunoSEQ multiplex PCR, while the TCRdb copy is restricted to in-frame clones and leaves out a portion. The sample consists of some 150,000 clones, about 80% of them appearing once. Germline V CDR1 and CDR2: SGHRS, YFSETQ. The CDR3 sequence is 19 residues long. The germline V and J ends were trimmed by 0 bases and 0 bases, with 16 bases remaining between them. Those who donated were healthy bone marrow donors. At collection, donors were nominally healthy, but unrecorded immune exposures were probable. With regard to this clone: As yet, its antigen is unknown.

The chain has TRBV5-1 and TRBJ2-6, with D perhaps matching TRBD1 (5 bases). What was sequenced was PBMCs. This TCR derives from a woman between 25 and 40 years old in good health and CMV-seropositive. This CDR3 reads CASSLAARALRSGANVLTF. In DNA, the CDR3 is TGCGCCAGCAGCTTGGCCGCCAGGGCCCTCCGCTCTGGGGCCAACGTCCTGACTTTC.